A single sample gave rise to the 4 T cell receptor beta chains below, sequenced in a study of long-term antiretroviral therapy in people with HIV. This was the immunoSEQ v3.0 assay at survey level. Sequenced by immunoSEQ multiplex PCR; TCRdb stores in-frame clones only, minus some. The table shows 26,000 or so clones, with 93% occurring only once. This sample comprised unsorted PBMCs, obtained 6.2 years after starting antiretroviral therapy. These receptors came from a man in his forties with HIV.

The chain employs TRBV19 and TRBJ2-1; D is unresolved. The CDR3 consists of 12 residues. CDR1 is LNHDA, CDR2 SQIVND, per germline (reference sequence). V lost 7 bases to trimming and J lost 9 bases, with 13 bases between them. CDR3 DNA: TGTGCCAGTAAGGCTTTGTCTGGTGAGCAGTTCTTC. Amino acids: CASKALSGEQFF.

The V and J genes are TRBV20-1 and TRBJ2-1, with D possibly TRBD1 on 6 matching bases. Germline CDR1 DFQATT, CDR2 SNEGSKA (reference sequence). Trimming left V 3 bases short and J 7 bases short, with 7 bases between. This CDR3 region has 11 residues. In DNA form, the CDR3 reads TGCAGTGCTAGTAGGGGGAATGAGCAGTTCTTC. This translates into CSASRGNEQFF.

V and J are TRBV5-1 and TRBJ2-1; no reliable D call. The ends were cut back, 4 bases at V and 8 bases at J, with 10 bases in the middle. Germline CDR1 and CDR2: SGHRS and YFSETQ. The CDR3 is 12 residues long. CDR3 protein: CASSPYRYEQFF. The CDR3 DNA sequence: TGCGCCAGCAGCCCCTATCGGTATGAGCAGTTCTTC.

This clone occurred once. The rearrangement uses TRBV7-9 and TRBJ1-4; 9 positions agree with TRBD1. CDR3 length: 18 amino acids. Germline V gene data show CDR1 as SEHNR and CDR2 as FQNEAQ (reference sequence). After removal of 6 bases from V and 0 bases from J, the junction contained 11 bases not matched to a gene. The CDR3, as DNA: TGTGCCAGCAGTCCCACAGGGGGCGTACCTGCAACTAATGAAAAACTGTTTTTT. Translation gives CASSPTGGVPATNEKLFF.